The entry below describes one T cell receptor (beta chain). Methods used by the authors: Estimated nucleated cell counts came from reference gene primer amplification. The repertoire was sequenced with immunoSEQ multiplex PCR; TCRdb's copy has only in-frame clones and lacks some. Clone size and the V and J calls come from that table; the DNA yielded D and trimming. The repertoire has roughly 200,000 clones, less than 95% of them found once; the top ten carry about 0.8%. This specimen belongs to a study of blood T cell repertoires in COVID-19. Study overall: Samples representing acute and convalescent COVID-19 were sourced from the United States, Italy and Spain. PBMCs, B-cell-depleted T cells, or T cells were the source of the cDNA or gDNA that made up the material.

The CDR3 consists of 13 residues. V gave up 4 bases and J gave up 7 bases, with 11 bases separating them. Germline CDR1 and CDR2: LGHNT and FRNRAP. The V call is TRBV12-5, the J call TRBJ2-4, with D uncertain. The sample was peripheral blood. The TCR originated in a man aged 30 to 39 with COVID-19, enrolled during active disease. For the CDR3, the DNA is TGTGCTAGTGGTTCTGCTGATGAGAACATTCAGTACTTC. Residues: CASGSADENIQYF.